One and the same sample provided the 29 T cell receptor beta chains below, sequenced in a study of blood T cells in healthy people across ages. Primers used in a second PCR of about 7 to 12 cycles were a sample-barcoded 5' primer and a J-beta primer mix. TCRdb independently ran MiXCR on the 5' RACE reads; one entry per CDR3 protein. The sample holds about 1.6 million distinct CDR3 sequences, roughly 30% seen once. Sequencing used blood. These receptors were obtained from a woman in her thirties in good health.

The chain is built from TRBV28 and TRBJ1-2, with 8 bases lining up with TRBD1. Germline loops: CDR1 MDHEN, CDR2 SYDVKM. Losses at the gene ends were 5 bases for V and 2 bases for J; bases not matched to a gene: 10. The CDR3 runs to 16 residues. CDR3 sequence: CASSAWDRSSNYGYTF. The CDR3 DNA sequence: TGTGCCAGCAGTGCCTGGGACAGGAGTTCCAACTATGGCTACACCTTC.

This clonotype occurred a few times. The gene calls are TRBV7-9 and TRBJ2-7; no reliable D call. The CDR3 has 13 amino acids. Germline loops: CDR1 SEHNR, CDR2 FQNEAQ (reference sequence). The V end lost 6 bases, the J end lost 4 bases, and 13 bases lay between the germline ends. This chain's CDR3 is CASRPVDEYEQYF. Here the CDR3 DNA reads TGTGCCAGCAGACCTGTAGACGAATACGAGCAGTACTTC.

There are a few counts of this clonotype. The CDR3 nucleotides are TGCGCCAGCAGCCAAGAAAGGCGAAACACTGAAGCTTTCTTT. Amino acids: CASSQERRNTEAFF. The genes are TRBV4-1 and TRBJ1-1; no clear D. There are 14 residues in the CDR3. Per germline, CDR1 MGHRA and CDR2 YSYEKL. Deletions cut 0 bases from V and 2 bases from J, with 7 bases between.

This chain links TRBV28 with TRBJ1-2; D might be TRBD1 (5 bases). The ends were cut back, 6 bases at V and 0 bases at J, with 11 bases in the middle. The CDR3 has 14 amino acids. The germline gives CDR1 MDHEN, CDR2 SYDVKM. CDR3 DNA: TGTGCCAGCAGCCAGGGACCACCTAACTATGGCTACACCTTC. Protein sequence: CASSQGPPNYGYTF.

The V and J genes are TRBV25-1 and TRBJ2-6; D is ambiguous. The V gene lost 1 base and the J gene lost 0 bases, with 16 bases spanning the gap. Per germline, CDR1 MGHDK and CDR2 SYGVNS. The CDR3 has 19 residues. The CDR3 DNA is TGTGCCAGCAGTGAATCCCCGGGTCTGTCAAGCTCTGGGGCCAACGTCCTGACTTTC. Translation gives CASSESPGLSSSGANVLTF.

Note on this clonotype: The junction departs from the called germline gene at one end, perhaps through a read error. The gene calls are TRBV5-6 and TRBJ2-3; the D is unclear. This CDR3 contains 15 residues. Germline V lookup: CDR1 SGHDT, CDR2 YYEEEE. The CDR3 nucleotides read TGTGCCAGTAGCTTGGCAAGAGCTAGCACAGATACGCAGTATTTT. Residues: CASSLARASTDTQYF.

In this sample, this clonotype turned up many times. The chain combines TRBV5-1 with TRBJ2-3, with 8 bases matching TRBD2. The CDR3 is 15 amino acids. The J segment lost 4 bases and the V segment lost 6 bases, leaving 10 bases of the junction unmatched. Germline V lookup: CDR1 SGHRS, CDR2 YFSETQ. CDR3 sequence: CASNDGTRVADTQYF. The CDR3 region has the DNA TGCGCCAGCAACGATGGGACTAGAGTTGCAGATACGCAGTATTTT.

This clonotype occurred a few times. The V gene is TRBV7-2, the J gene TRBJ2-7; tentative D call: TRBD2 (5 bases). The CDR3 totals 14 residues. V shed 5 bases and J shed 5 bases, with 16 bases lying between them. Germline V CDR1 and CDR2: SGHTA, FQGNSA. The CDR3 reads CASSPGLFRDEQYF. CDR3 DNA sequence: TGTGCCAGCAGCCCCGGACTTTTCCGGGACGAGCAGTACTTC. Looking up the rest from reference TRBV7-2 and TRBJ2-7 gives the full variable domain: GAGVSQSPSNKVTEKGKDVELRCDPISGHTALYWYRQSLGQGLEFLIYFQGNSAPDKSGLPSDRFSAERTGGSVSTLTIQRTQQEDSAVYLCASSPGLFRDEQYFGPGTRLTVT.

This clonotype has a handful of counts. The chain joins TRBV7-9 to TRBJ1-4; 7 bases align to TRBD1. The CDR3 is 15 amino acids. The V gene's germline CDR1 is SEHNR and CDR2 FQNEAQ (reference sequence). With V trimmed by 0 bases and J by 9 bases, 7 bases remained unmatched. The CDR3 DNA reads as TGTGCCAGCAGCTTAGCATGGGACAGAAGCCAAAAACTGTTTTTT. Translated, it gives CASSLAWDRSQKLFF.

For this clonotype: A read error is possible here, since a much larger clone lies one base away. J is TRBJ2-7 and V is TRBV6-2 or TRBV6-3; D ambiguous. The germline gives CDR1 MNHEY, CDR2 SVGEGT. The CDR3 runs to 11 residues. The CDR3 loop is CASSRRYGQYF. CDR3 in DNA: TGTGCCAGCAGTAGACGGTACGGGCAGTACTTC.

J is TRBJ2-7 and V is TRBV4-1; D gene uncertain. The CDR3 length is 13 residues. Germline CDR1 reads MGHRA; CDR2 reads YSYEKL. Between the trimmed V and J ends, which lost 2 bases and 7 bases, there was a span of 12 bases. In DNA form, the CDR3 reads TGCGCCAGCAGCCAATGGCTATCGGAGGAGCAGTACTTC. Its translation: CASSQWLSEEQYF.

This chain connects TRBV10-3 to TRBJ1-5; 9 nucleotides line up with TRBD1. V trimming: 0 bases; J trimming: 1 base; junction bases outside the gene matches: 1. This CDR3 spans 16 amino acids. Germline CDR1 ENHRY, CDR2 SYGVKD. The CDR3 DNA is TGTGCCATCAGTGAGTCGACAGGGGGAAGCAATCAGCCCCAGCATTTT. Its protein product is CAISESTGGSNQPQHF.

The table lists this clonotype with a few counts. V is TRBV30 and J is TRBJ2-7, with TRBD1 identical over 12 bases. Trimming took 5 bases from V and 6 from J; bases not matched to a gene: 2. Germline CDR1 GTSNPN, CDR2 SVGIG (reference sequence). CDR3 length: 12 residues. The chain's CDR3 is CAWGTGGSEQYF. The CDR3 coding sequence is TGTGCCTGGGGGACAGGGGGCTCCGAGCAGTACTTC.

This clonotype has just a few counts. This sequence joins TRBV7-9 and TRBJ1-1; D not certain. The CDR3 loop spans 13 amino acids. V lost 4 bases to trimming and J lost 6 bases, with 12 bases between them. Germline CDR1 is SEHNR and CDR2 is FQNEAQ (reference sequence). The CDR3 region has the DNA TGTGCCAGCAGCTGGGGTGCTTCCGCTGAAGCTTTCTTT. This translates into CASSWGASAEAFF.

This clonotype was counted between two and nine times. V and J are TRBV2 and TRBJ2-3, with D perhaps TRBD1 (6 bases). V lost 5 bases to trimming and J lost 2 bases, with 20 bases between them. The CDR3 loop spans 17 amino acids. The germline CDR1 and CDR2 sequences are SNHLY and FYNNEI. Here the CDR3 reads CASSLGLQGPYTDTQYF. The CDR3 region has the DNA TGTGCCAGCAGTTTGGGGCTACAGGGTCCATACACAGATACGCAGTATTTT.

This clonotype was recorded many times. This chain uses TRBV9 with TRBJ2-5; 11 nucleotides match TRBD2. The V segment lost 1 base and the J segment 4 bases; nucleotides outside the gene matches: 0. This CDR3 is built from 14 residues. Germline V gene lookup returns CDR1 SGDLS and CDR2 YYNGEE. CDR3 residues: CASSVTSGGETQYF. The DNA of the CDR3 is TGTGCCAGCAGCGTAACTAGCGGGGGAGAGACCCAGTACTTC.

The gene calls are TRBV5-1 and TRBJ1-2; 7 bases match TRBD1. CDR3 length: 15 amino acids. Trimming removed 7 bases from V and 8 bases from J; junction bases left unmatched: 17. Germline V gene sequence: CDR1 SGHRS, CDR2 YFSETQ. The CDR3 reads CASQDRPRVVSGYTF. The CDR3 bases are TGCGCCAGCCAGGACAGGCCCAGGGTCGTATCCGGCTACACCTTC.

This clonotype was seen only a few times. DNA for the CDR3: TGTGCCAGTCAAGCCCGGATCGGCTCGGGGTCCTACGAGCAGTACTTC. Amino acid sequence: CASQARIGSGSYEQYF. The rearrangement joins TRBV6-2 or TRBV6-3 to TRBJ2-7; perhaps TRBD2 as D (5 bases). This CDR3 has 16 residues. Germline loops: CDR1 MNHEY, CDR2 SVGEGT. Trimming removed 9 bases from V and 1 base from J, with 22 bases in between.

V and J are TRBV19 and TRBJ2-7, with 8 positions matching TRBD1. J was trimmed by 5 bases and V by 8 bases; bases with no gene match: 14. Germline CDR1 is LNHDA and CDR2 is SQIVND (reference sequence). This CDR3 is 15 amino acids long. CDR3 nucleotide sequence: TGTGCCAGTCATCGCCCCGGACAGGGTCCAGACGAGCAGTACTTC. Its protein is CASHRPGQGPDEQYF.

Worth noting for this clonotype: A read error may produce the germline difference seen at one junction end. The chain couples TRBV7-9 to TRBJ2-1; 11 bases match TRBD2. This CDR3 has 15 amino acids. The germline gives CDR1 SEHNR, CDR2 FQNEAQ (reference sequence). CDR3 coding DNA: TGTGCCAGCAGCATAGCGGGAGGGCAGGGGAATGAGCAGTTCTTC. Amino acid sequence: CASSIAGGQGNEQFF.

The chain is built from TRBV13 and TRBJ2-1; 16 nucleotides align to TRBD2. The V and J ends lost 8 bases and 8 bases, in that order; junction bases with no gene match: 18. The germline V gene has CDR1 PRHDT and CDR2 FYEKMQ (reference sequence). The length of the CDR3 is 19 residues. CDR3 protein: CASAHFPGTSGGAFHEQFF. CDR3 DNA sequence: TGTGCCAGCGCCCATTTTCCTGGGACTAGCGGGGGGGCCTTCCATGAGCAGTTCTTC.

The V and J genes are TRBV11-2 and TRBJ2-1; the D call may be TRBD1 or TRBD2 (5 bases each). Gene TRBJ2-7 matches the end of the DNA better, so the J call may be wrong. CDR1 and CDR2 (germline): SGHAT, FQNNGV. This CDR3 is 13 amino acids long. CDR3 protein: CASSSGPYNEQYF. The CDR3 bases are TGTGCCAGCAGCTCGGGGCCCTACAATGAGCAGTACTTC.

This clonotype was found a few times. The V gene is TRBV10-1, the J gene TRBJ2-5; 7 nucleotides align to TRBD2. The germline V gene encodes CDR1 WNHNN and CDR2 SYGVQD (reference sequence). This CDR3 comprises 15 residues. V shed 3 bases, J shed 3 bases, and the junction held 7 bases outside the gene matches. The CDR3 nucleotides read TGCGCCAGCAGTGAACGCAATGGGGGGGAAGAGACCCAGTACTTC. It is translated as CASSERNGGEETQYF.

This clonotype has just a few counts. The chain links TRBV25-1 to TRBJ2-3; TRBD1 is a possible D gene (5 bases). Germline loops: CDR1 MGHDK, CDR2 SYGVNS. The CDR3 totals 15 residues. V lost 2 bases and J 5 bases, leaving 14 bases between the germline ends. The DNA of the CDR3 is TGTGCCAGCAGTGAAGTTGGGGCAGCGAGAGATACGCAGTATTTT. Amino acids: CASSEVGAARDTQYF.

J is TRBJ2-7 and V is TRBV28; maybe TRBD2 (5 bases). Trimming took 10 bases from V and 1 from J, leaving 5 bases between them. Germline assignment: CDR1 MDHEN and CDR2 SYDVKM. This CDR3 contains 10 residues. The CDR3 loop reads CATGSYEQYF. The CDR3 nucleotides are TGTGCCACGGGGTCCTACGAGCAGTACTTC. Full variable domain (outside the CDR3, taken from reference TRBV28 and TRBJ2-7): DVKVTQSSRYLVKRTGEKVFLECVQDMDHENMFWYRQDPGLGLRLIYFSYDVKMKEKGDIPEGYSVSREKKERFSLILESASTNQTSMYLCATGSYEQYFGPGTRLTVT.

The J gene is TRBJ1-4, the V gene TRBV7-9; 7 bases map to TRBD1. CDR1 is SEHNR, CDR2 FQNEAQ, per germline (reference sequence). This CDR3 comprises 14 residues. J was trimmed by 10 bases and V by 4 bases; bases with no gene match: 9. CDR3 loop: CASSYDREVGKLFF. Here the CDR3 DNA reads TGTGCCAGCAGCTACGACAGGGAGGTCGGAAAACTGTTTTTT.

The chain carries TRBV7-6 and TRBJ1-4; D remains unclear. Trimming pared 5 bases from V and 4 bases from J, leaving 17 bases between. This CDR3 comprises 16 residues. CDR1 is SGHVS and CDR2 is FNYEAQ in the germline V gene. CDR3 in amino acids: CASSPQEGAFNEKLFF. The CDR3 coding sequence is TGTGCCAGCAGCCCGCAAGAGGGCGCTTTTAATGAAAAACTGTTTTTT.

This clonotype was found many times. The V and J genes are TRBV7-2 and TRBJ2-7; 8 bases match TRBD1. This CDR3 has 15 residues. The germline V gene has CDR1 SGHTA and CDR2 FQGNSA. V was clipped by 5 bases and J by 1 base; unmatched bases: 7. CDR3 sequence reads: CASSVTGGGSYEQYF. Here the CDR3 DNA reads TGTGCCAGCAGCGTAACAGGGGGTGGTTCCTACGAGCAGTACTTC.

At least ten counts were recorded for this clonotype. The J gene is TRBJ1-5, the V gene TRBV20-1; D is uncertain. The CDR3 loop spans 15 amino acids. Germline CDR1 DFQATT, CDR2 SNEGSKA (reference sequence). Trimming pared 7 bases from V and 2 bases from J, leaving 18 bases between. Here the CDR3 DNA reads TGCAGTGTAATGTCCCCAGGCCCGGGCAATCAGCCCCAGCATTTT. The encoded protein is CSVMSPGPGNQPQHF.